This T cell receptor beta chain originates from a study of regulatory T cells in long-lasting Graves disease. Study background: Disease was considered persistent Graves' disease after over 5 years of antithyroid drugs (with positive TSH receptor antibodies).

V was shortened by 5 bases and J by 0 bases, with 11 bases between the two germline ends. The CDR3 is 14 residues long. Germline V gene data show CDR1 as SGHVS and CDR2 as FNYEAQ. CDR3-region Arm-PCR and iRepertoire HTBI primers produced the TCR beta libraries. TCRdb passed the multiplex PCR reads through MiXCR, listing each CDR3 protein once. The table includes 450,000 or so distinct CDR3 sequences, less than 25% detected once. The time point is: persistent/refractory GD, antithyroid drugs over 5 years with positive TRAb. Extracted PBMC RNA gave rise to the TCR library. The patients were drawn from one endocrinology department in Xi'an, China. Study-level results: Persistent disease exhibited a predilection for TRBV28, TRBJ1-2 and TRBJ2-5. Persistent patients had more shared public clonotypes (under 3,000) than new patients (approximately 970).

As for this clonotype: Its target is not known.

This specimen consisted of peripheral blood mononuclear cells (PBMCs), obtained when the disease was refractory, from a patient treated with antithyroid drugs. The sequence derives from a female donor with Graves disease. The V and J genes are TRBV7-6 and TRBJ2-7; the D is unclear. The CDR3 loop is CASSPKVSSYEQYF. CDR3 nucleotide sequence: TGTGCCAGCAGCCCGAAGGTGAGCTCCTACGAGCAGTACTTC.